Listed below are T cell receptor beta chains from one sample, sequenced in a study of CXCR3-negative and CXCR3-positive naive CD8 T cells. For each CDR3 protein, TCRdb gives one entry from its re-call of the 5' RACE reads, without DNA. Recorded for this sample: about 48,000 distinct CDR3 sequences. Sequenced material: memory CD8+ T cells from blood. Every receptor here comes from a human donor in good health. Some clones in this sample may be carry-over from other donors' samples. Both conserved end residues are part of each CDR3.

j_gene	v_gene	CDR3aa
TRBJ2-7	TRBV29-1	CSVEGVLRGQANYEQYF
TRBJ1-1	TRBV29-1	CSVEWGAEAFF
TRBJ2-1	TRBV5-1	CASSLTSGSTEQFF
TRBJ2-7	TRBV7-6	CASSLPGQIYEQYF
TRBJ2-5	TRBV29-1	CSVEGGRVMEETQYF
TRBJ2-7	TRBV14	CASSPGGRLVLSYEQYF
TRBJ1-6	TRBV28	CASSFRQSSYNSPLHF
TRBJ2-1	TRBV6-5	CASSPGGPANEQFF
TRBJ2-7	TRBV20-1	CSARGDVSSYEQYF
TRBJ2-3	TRBV29-1	CSVHIGSTDTQYF